This section outlines one T cell receptor beta chain sequence together with its context. The clone's antigen remains unknown. Base qualities are not recorded, but no much larger clone differs from it by a single base. This sample is part of a study of T cell responses to AZD1222 COVID-19 vaccine (dated by TCRdb to 2020 to 2023). Looking at the study overall: A total of roughly 240 trial participants underwent TCR sequencing, of whom 207 received two doses of AZD1222 and about 25 received two doses of the MenACWY control vaccine. Trial participants were enrolled into age subgroups of 18-55, 56-69 and 70-plus years, which contained around 140, 26 and 57 TCR-sequenced participants, respectively.

Sample time point, as interpreted from the label and publication: about 28 days (+/-7) after the second vaccine dose. AZD1222 recipients with second doses at about 4 weeks or about 12 weeks were pooled, because spike-specific TCR depth and breadth did not differ between schedules. Vaccinee samples came from UK trials COV001 and COV002, including a single-blind randomized controlled phase 2/3 trial of AZD1222 (ChAdOx1 nCoV-19) in healthy adults. Trial participant PBMC samples were collected at day 0 and day 28 after the second dose for TCRbeta chain sequencing. The cysteine opens and the phenylalanine closes a CDR3 of 14 amino acids. Only CDR3 DNA remains: 42 bases, in frame from the first base. The germline V gene sets CDR1 to MNHEY and CDR2 to SVGAGI. The germline ends are 8 bases apart after V is trimmed by 2 bases and J by 3 bases. The CDR3 regions of human TCRbeta chains were subjected to immunosequencing. Processing in the source paper ran as follows. Repertoire TCRs were checked for matches against a reference library of SARS-CoV-2-specific TCRs that had been generated using the MIRA antigen-specificity platform. Breadth was defined as the fraction of unique TCRs that were SARS-CoV-2-associated, and depth was defined as the fraction of total T cells that were SARS-CoV-2-associated. Using the MIRA data, each spike-specific TCR was mapped to the spike region that the TCR reacts to and placed in a CD4 or CD8 class. Log10-transformed breadth and depth values were compared by one-way ANOVA with Sidak's multiple comparisons tests. As stored in TCRdb, this immuneACCESS dataset retains in-frame rearrangements with V and J assigned. A fraction of the clones does not appear; measured against another copy, unresolved V genes explain less than half of the discrepancy, and the remainder lacks a known reason. V and J calls and clone size are as listed in that table; D and trimming were resolved from the DNA. The sample data list some 150,000 clones, and 92% of these were observed just once. Together, the top ten hold roughly 3.3% of the sample.

Broader findings and caveats from the paper: Vaccine-associated CD4 TCRs spanned the whole spike protein, with dominant responses in regions 160-218 and 743-854. The 56-69-year group was small, and its depth increase did not reach significance, likely because of low power. Conclusions about previously exposed vaccinees are limited because only five to seven AZD1222 recipients were SARS-CoV-2 seropositive at baseline. Participants were mostly white British and included more females than males, and it was suggested by the authors that clonal diversity may have been underestimated. Epitopes outside the regions mutated in the B.1.351 and B.1.1.7 variants were reportedly recognized by nearly half of the unique spike-specific TCRs. Spike-specific TCR breadth and depth rose significantly after two AZD1222 doses compared with day 0 and with MenACWY recipients. No day 14 peak-response samples were available, so repertoires were characterized only after the peak T cell response.

Here the sequenced sample was peripheral blood, taken 28 days after the second AZD1222 dose. The sequence joins TRBV6-5 to TRBJ2-1; too little of a D gene remains to name it. The source of this sequence is an adult who received the AZD1222 COVID-19 vaccine. The encoded CDR3 is CASSYRRSYNEQFF. In nucleotides, the sequence is TGTGCCAGCAGTTACCGTCGGAGCTACAATGAGCAGTTCTTC.